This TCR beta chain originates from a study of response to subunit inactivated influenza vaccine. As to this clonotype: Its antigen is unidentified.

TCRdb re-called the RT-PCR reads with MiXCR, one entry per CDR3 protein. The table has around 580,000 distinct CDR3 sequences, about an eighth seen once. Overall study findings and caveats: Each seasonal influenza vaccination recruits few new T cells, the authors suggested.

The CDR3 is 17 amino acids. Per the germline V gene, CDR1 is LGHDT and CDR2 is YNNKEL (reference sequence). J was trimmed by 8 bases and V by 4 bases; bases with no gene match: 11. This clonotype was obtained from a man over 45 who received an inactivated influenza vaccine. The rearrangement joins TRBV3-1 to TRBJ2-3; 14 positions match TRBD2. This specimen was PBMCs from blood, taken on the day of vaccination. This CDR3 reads CASSPIPPGTSGGTQYF. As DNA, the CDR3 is TGTGCCAGCAGCCCCATACCCCCCGGGACTAGCGGGGGTACGCAGTATTTT.